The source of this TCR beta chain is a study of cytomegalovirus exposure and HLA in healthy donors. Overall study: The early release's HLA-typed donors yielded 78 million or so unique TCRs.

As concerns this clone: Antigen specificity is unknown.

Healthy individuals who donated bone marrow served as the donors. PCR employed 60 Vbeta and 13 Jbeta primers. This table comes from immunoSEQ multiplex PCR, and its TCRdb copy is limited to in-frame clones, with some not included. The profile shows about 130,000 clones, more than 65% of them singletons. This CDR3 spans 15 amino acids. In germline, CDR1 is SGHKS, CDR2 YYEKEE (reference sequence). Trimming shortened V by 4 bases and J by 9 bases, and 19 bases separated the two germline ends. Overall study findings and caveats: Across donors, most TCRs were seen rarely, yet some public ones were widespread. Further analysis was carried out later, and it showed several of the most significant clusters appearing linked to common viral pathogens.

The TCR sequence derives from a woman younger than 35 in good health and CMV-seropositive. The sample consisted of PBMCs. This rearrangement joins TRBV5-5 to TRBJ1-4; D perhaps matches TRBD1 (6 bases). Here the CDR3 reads CASSLETGVMKKLFF. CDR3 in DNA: TGTGCCAGCAGCCTAGAGACAGGAGTAATGAAAAAACTGTTTTTT.